The rows below give T cell receptor beta chains drawn from one sample of a study of CD8 T cells in Susac syndrome. Using its own MiXCR run on the immunoSEQ multiplex PCR reads, TCRdb lists one record per CDR3 protein. The data contain around 150,000 distinct CDR3 sequences, 94% of them singletons. Sequencing was carried out using CD4+ T cells from PBMCs. These receptors were collected from a human donor with multiple sclerosis. CDR3s include the opening cysteine and the closing phenylalanine or tryptophan. A D gene is named only where the DNA matches it firmly. Some rows have no size entry. The others give once, few or many, or a class for an expanded clone.

TRBJ1-3,NA,NA,TRBV1,TGCACCAGCAGCCAAGTGAAAGCACACTGGAACACCATATATTTT,CTSSQVKAHWNTIYF
TRBJ2-1,NA,NA,TRBV3-1,TGTGCCAGCAGCCACGTGGGACTCCCCTCCTACAATGAGCAGTTCTTC,CASSHVGLPSYNEQFF
TRBJ2-7,NA,NA,TRBV6-5,TGTGCCAGCAGTTACACCCGACAGGTCGTTAAGCAGTACTTC,CASSYTRQVVKQYF
TRBJ2-2,NA,NA,TRBV9,TGTGCCAGCAGCGTAGTAGGGACGACCGGGGAGCTGTTTTTT,CASSVVGTTGELFF
TRBJ2-7,TRBD2,NA,TRBV19,TGTGCCAGTAGTCGCCCGGGACTAGCCGACGAGCAGTACTTC,CASSRPGLADEQYF
TRBJ2-3,TRBD2,once,TRBV27,TGTGCCACCGCCGGCGGGAGTGGCACAGATACGCAGTATTTT,CATAGGSGTDTQYF
TRBJ1-1,TRBD1,NA,TRBV20-1,TGCAGTGCTAGAACCAGAGACAGGGCCCGACTTACTGAAGCTTTCTTT,CSARTRDRARLTEAFF
TRBJ1-2,NA,NA,TRBV7-9,TGTGCCAGCAGCTTAGGGGTATCAGGAGGCTACACCTTC,CASSLGVSGGYTF
TRBJ2-1,NA,NA,TRBV10-3,TGTGCCATCAGGGGAAACAATGAGCAGTTCTTC,CAIRGNNEQFF
TRBJ2-7,TRBD2,NA,TRBV5-1,TGCGCCAGCAGCACGAGCGGGAGGGCCCAAGGGGAGCAGTACTTC,CASSTSGRAQGEQYF
TRBJ1-1,NA,NA,TRBV3-1,TGTGCCAGCAGCCAAGATAATCAAGGGCGGGCTTTCTTT,CASSQDNQGRAFF
TRBJ1-2,NA,NA,TRBV20-1,TGCAGTGCTAGGGACGGGATCTCCAATGGCTACACCTTC,CSARDGISNGYTF
TRBJ2-3,NA,NA,TRBV30,TGTGCCTGGAGTGTCGGGCAGAACACAGATACGCAGTATTTT,CAWSVGQNTDTQYF
TRBJ2-1,TRBD2,NA,TRBV3-1,TGTGCCAGCAGCCAAGTGACCGGGAGGGCCCACAATGAGCAGTTCTTC,CASSQVTGRAHNEQFF
TRBJ2-1,NA,once,TRBV29-1,TGCAGCGTTGGTAAGACTAGGAAACACAATGAGCAGTTCTTC,CSVGKTRKHNEQFF
TRBJ2-5,TRBD2,NA,TRBV9,TGTGCCAGCAGCGTAGGGGTAGGGGAGGGAGAGACCCAGTACTTC,CASSVGVGEGETQYF
TRBJ2-7,NA,NA,TRBV29-1,TGCAGCGTTGAGGATACGGGTACCGCCCAGGGGCAGTACTTC,CSVEDTGTAQGQYF
TRBJ2-5,TRBD1,NA,TRBV5-6,TGTGCCAGCAGCCGCGACAGGGCCCCGCGGACCCAGTACTTC,CASSRDRAPRTQYF
TRBJ2-7,TRBD1,NA,TRBV6-1,TGTGCCAGCAAAAGGGGGCAGGACAGCTCCTACGAGCAGTACTTC,CASKRGQDSSYEQYF
TRBJ2-1,TRBD2,NA,TRBV11-2,TGTGCCAGCAGCATACCGACTAGCGGTAATGAGCAGTTCTTC,CASSIPTSGNEQFF
TRBJ2-7,NA,once,TRBV28,TGTGCCAGCAGCCCATGGCCAACCGTCGAGCAGTACTTC,CASSPWPTVEQYF
TRBJ1-2,NA,NA,TRBV3-1,TGTGCCGTTCAGGATTCCTCTATCGGCTACACCTTC,CAVQDSSIGYTF
TRBJ1-2,NA,NA,TRBV29-1,TGCAGCGTTGAATGGCAGCACTATGGCTACACCTTC,CSVEWQHYGYTF
TRBJ1-5,NA,NA,TRBV19,TGTGCCAGTACTCCGAGAGGTAATCAGCCCCAGCATTTT,CASTPRGNQPQHF
TRBJ2-1,TRBD2,NA,TRBV20-1,TGCAGTGCTAGAGACCCTACTAGCGCATATAATGAGCAGTTCTTC,CSARDPTSAYNEQFF
TRBJ2-7,NA,NA,TRBV7-9,TGTGCCAGCGGGACTCTGACCTACGAGCAGTACTTC,CASGTLTYEQYF
TRBJ1-6,TRBD1,NA,TRBV5-6,TGTGCCAGCAGCTCGGTTAGGACAGGATATTCCCCCCTCCACTTT,CASSSVRTGYSPLHF
TRBJ1-2,NA,NA,TRBV30,TGTGCCTGGAGTAGAGGGCAGGATAGTGGCTACACCTTC,CAWSRGQDSGYTF
TRBJ1-1,NA,NA,TRBV27,TGTGCCAGCAGTTTCTCTTTCAGGAACACTGAAGCTTTCTTT,CASSFSFRNTEAFF
TRBJ2-3,NA,NA,TRBV5-4,TGTGCCAGCAGCCCGGCACTAACGGATACGCAGTATTTT,CASSPALTDTQYF
TRBJ2-7,NA,NA,TRBV11-2,TGTGCCAGCAGCGCGTTTCTAACGGACCGAGCCTACGAGCAGTACTTC,CASSAFLTDRAYEQYF
TRBJ2-7,NA,NA,TRBV20-1,TGCAGTGTGTCTGGTACCTACGAGCAGTACTTC,CSVSGTYEQYF
TRBJ1-5,NA,NA,TRBV30,TGTGCCTGGAGTGAGGACGGGATGCAGCCCCAGCATTTT,CAWSEDGMQPQHF
TRBJ2-7,NA,NA,TRBV7-2,TGTGCCAGTGGGGACATCTTCTACGAGCAGTACTTC,CASGDIFYEQYF
TRBJ2-5,NA,NA,TRBV7-2,TGTGCCAGCAGCTTAGCGCTGGGGGTAGAGACCCAGTACTTC,CASSLALGVETQYF
TRBJ2-7,NA,NA,TRBV11-2,TGTGCCAGCAGCTCCCAAGGGGGAGGGCCTTACGAGCAGTACTTC,CASSSQGGGPYEQYF
TRBJ2-5,NA,NA,TRBV5-1,TGCGCCAGCAGCTTGAACAGGGCGGGAGAGACCCAGTACTTC,CASSLNRAGETQYF